The 16 T cell receptor beta chains below come from one sample, sequenced in a study of persistence of HIV-infected CD4 T cells. Nonspecific anti-CD3/anti-CD28 bead stimulation represents the broad CD4+ T cell repertoire. Sorting selected CD4+ T cells upregulating both CD40 ligand and CD69. The antigens these receptors bind are not known. Sequencing used immunoSEQ version 4 in survey mode. Repertoires were generated with immunoSEQ multiplex PCR, while TCRdb's copy carries only in-frame clones and drops some. The table shows roughly 48,000 clones, with about nine tenths occurring only once. The sample consisted of CD4+ T cells sorted from PBMCs after roughly 19-hour stimulation, taken from a patient who received antiretroviral therapy. The source is an adult woman with HIV who was CMV-seropositive.

This rearrangement joins TRBV25-1 to TRBJ2-7; 9 positions match TRBD2. The CDR3 sequence is 17 residues long. CDR1 MGHDK and CDR2 SYGVNS come from the germline V gene. The trim removed 4 bases at V and 1 base at J, leaving 11 bases unmatched. CDR3 residues: CASSGPPLAGDSYEQYF. Written as DNA, the CDR3 is TGTGCCAGCAGTGGTCCCCCTTTAGCGGGGGATTCCTACGAGCAGTACTTC.

This rearrangement joins TRBV6-4 to TRBJ1-1; D ambiguous. Germline V lookup: CDR1 MRHNA, CDR2 SNTAGT. The length of the CDR3 is 15 residues. V gave up 6 bases and J gave up 0 bases, with 14 bases separating them. CDR3 region: CASRRNSRVNTEAFF. CDR3 nucleotides: TGTGCCAGCAGAAGGAACAGTCGTGTGAACACTGAAGCTTTCTTT.

The chain is built from TRBV2 and TRBJ1-2, with TRBD1 identical over 8 bases. The CDR3 length is 13 residues. The germline CDR1 and CDR2 sequences are SNHLY and FYNNEI. V lost 7 bases, J lost 8 bases, and 9 bases stayed unmatched. The CDR3 reads CASTEVQGVGYTF. The CDR3, as DNA: TGTGCCAGCACTGAGGTACAGGGGGTCGGCTACACCTTC.

This clone occurred a few times. The chain's CDR3 is CASPPWRCNQPQHF. The CDR3 nucleotides are TGTGCCAGCCCCCCGTGGAGATGCAATCAGCCCCAGCATTTT. The J gene is TRBJ1-5, the V gene TRBV6-4; D is unresolved. Per the germline V gene, CDR1 is MRHNA and CDR2 is SNTAGT. This CDR3 has 14 residues. The V and J ends lost 8 bases and 2 bases respectively, with 13 bases between them.

J is TRBJ1-4 and V is TRBV11-2; weak D call: TRBD1 (5 bases). The CDR3 runs to 12 residues. Germline CDR1 SGHAT, CDR2 FQNNGV. Trimming left V 4 bases short and J 10 bases short, with 10 bases between. The CDR3 here is CASSWDDGKLFF. In DNA, the CDR3 is TGTGCCAGCAGCTGGGACGACGGAAAACTGTTTTTT.

V usage is TRBV4-2 and J usage is TRBJ2-2; 9 nucleotides line up with TRBD1. The V gene end was trimmed by 4 bases and the J gene end by 3 bases; junction bases not matched to a gene: 3. Germline V gene sequence: CDR1 LGHNA, CDR2 YNFKEQ. This CDR3 comprises 15 residues. The CDR3 loop is CASSLGQGDTGELFF. The CDR3 nucleotides are TGTGCCAGCAGCCTGGGACAGGGAGACACCGGGGAGCTGTTTTTT.

The chain recombines TRBV12-3 or TRBV12-4 with TRBJ1-2; no clear D gene. V was clipped by 5 bases and J by 8 bases, with 6 bases between them. The CDR3 consists of 10 residues. The CDR3 nucleotides read TGTGCCAGCAGTCGTGGGGGCTACACCTTC. Translated, it gives CASSRGGYTF.

This chain's CDR3 is CASTRDRGLNEQFF. DNA for the CDR3: TGTGCCAGCACTCGGGACAGGGGATTGAATGAGCAGTTCTTC. This chain connects TRBV2 to TRBJ2-1; 10 bases fit TRBD1. Germline lookup yields CDR1 SNHLY and CDR2 FYNNEI. The trim removed 7 bases at V and 7 bases at J, leaving 7 bases unmatched. This CDR3 is built from 14 residues.

The sample holds one count of this clone. This chain links TRBV24-1 with TRBJ1-5; 9 positions agree with TRBD1. The germline gives CDR1 KGHDR, CDR2 SFDVKD. The V gene end was trimmed by 8 bases and the J gene end by 6 bases; junction bases not matched to a gene: 4. This CDR3 spans 13 amino acids. The CDR3 DNA follows: TGTGCCACCAAAGACAGGGGGAGTCAGCCCCAGCATTTT. Amino acid sequence: CATKDRGSQPQHF.

V gene TRBV7-3 combines with J gene TRBJ2-6; TRBD1 matches at 7 bases. The CDR3 consists of 15 residues. CDR1 SGHTA and CDR2 FQGTGA come from the germline V gene. V was clipped by 4 bases and J by 2 bases; unmatched bases: 2. CDR3 nucleotide sequence: TGTGCCAGCAGCTCTCAGGGGGCTGGGGCCAACGTCCTGACTTTC. Its translation: CASSSQGAGANVLTF.

The chain couples TRBV30 to TRBJ2-7; maybe TRBD2 (6 bases). The length of the CDR3 is 13 residues. Germline lookup yields CDR1 GTSNPN and CDR2 SVGIG (reference sequence). V lost 2 bases and J 4 bases, leaving 12 bases between the germline ends. CDR3 nucleotide sequence: TGTGCCTGGAGTAAGTGGCGGGGTTACGAGCAGTACGTC. It yields the protein CAWSKWRGYEQYV.

The V and J genes are TRBV5-1 and TRBJ1-1, with a weak D call TRBD1 (5 bases). The V gene's germline CDR1 is SGHRS and CDR2 YFSETQ. Trimming left V 6 bases short and J 7 bases short, with 19 bases between. CDR3 length: 14 amino acids. CDR3 in amino acids: CASTVGAGRVEAFF. The CDR3 DNA is TGCGCCAGCACCGTCGGGGCAGGGAGGGTTGAAGCTTTCTTT. The whole variable domain, filled in from reference TRBV5-1 and TRBJ1-1, reads KAGVTQTPRYLIKTRGQQVTLSCSPISGHRSVSWYQQTPGQGLQFLFEYFSETQRNKGNFPGRFSGRQFSNSRSEMNVSTLELGDSALYLCASTVGAGRVEAFFGQGTRLTVV.

The chain carries TRBV5-1 and TRBJ1-2, with no clear D. Germline CDR1 and CDR2: SGHRS and YFSETQ. This CDR3 has 14 amino acids. The V gene lost 1 base and the J gene lost 7 bases, with 14 bases spanning the gap. In nucleotides, the CDR3 is TGCGCCAGCAGCTTGAGCCAGGATGGGCGTGGCTACACCTTC. Translated, it gives CASSLSQDGRGYTF.

Details on this clone: A junction boundary mismatches the germline segment, possibly from a read error. The DNA of the CDR3 is TGTGCCAGCGCGTCGGGGGAAGGTGAGCAGCTCTTC. Residues: CASASGEGEQLF. The chain has TRBV18 and TRBJ2-1, with D perhaps matching TRBD2 (6 bases). Germline loops: CDR1 KGHSH, CDR2 LQKENI. The CDR3 is 12 residues long.

This clone showed up just once. The chain uses TRBV4-1 and TRBJ1-5; D call uncertain. Germline loops: CDR1 MGHRA, CDR2 YSYEKL. The CDR3 runs to 16 residues. V lost 0 bases to trimming and J lost 3 bases, with 12 bases between them. The CDR3 region has the DNA TGCGCCAGCAGCCAAGAGCCCGGACCCCCCAATCAGCCCCAGCATTTT. It codes for CASSQEPGPPNQPQHF.

In DNA form, the CDR3 reads TGTGCCAGCAGTAGGGACAGAAGATACTATGGCTACACCTTC. It specifies CASSRDRRYYGYTF. The rearrangement joins TRBV27 to TRBJ1-2, with TRBD1 identical over 7 bases. This CDR3 has 14 residues. Germline lookup yields CDR1 MNHEY and CDR2 SMNVEV (reference sequence). V lost 5 bases to trimming and J lost 3 bases; unmatched junction nucleotides: 6.